These 23 T cell receptor beta chains originate from one sample sequenced in a study of CD8+ T cells in alopecia areata. Treatment here: oral pan-JAK inhibitor, 5-10 mg twice daily. After isolation, RNA underwent reverse transcription to generate cDNA as the sequencing template. Sequenced by immunoSEQ multiplex PCR; TCRdb stores in-frame clones only, minus some. The data contain approximately 210,000 clones, around two fifths of them seen just once; the ten biggest clones take up about 2.6%. This sample comprised CD4+ T cells sorted from blood, obtained at roughly week 36, from a patient treated with tofacitinib. These receptors came from a human donor with alopecia areata.

The chain links TRBV4-2 to TRBJ2-1; 7 positions match TRBD2. V shed 3 bases, J shed 4 bases, and the junction held 9 bases outside the gene matches. Germline V lookup: CDR1 LGHNA, CDR2 YNFKEQ. This CDR3 has 16 amino acids. The CDR3 loop reads CASSQEGTTQYNEQFF. CDR3 nucleotide sequence: TGTGCCAGCAGCCAGGAAGGGACTACCCAATACAATGAGCAGTTCTTC.

The chain recombines TRBV30 with TRBJ2-4, with TRBD1 as a possible D gene (7 bases). Trimming stripped 4 bases from V and 0 bases from J, with 13 bases between. Looked up from germline, CDR1 is GTSNPN and CDR2 is SVGIG (reference sequence). This CDR3 comprises 15 residues. As DNA, the CDR3 is TGTGCCTGGAATCGACAGGGACTAGCCAAAAACATTCAGTACTTC. Encoded protein: CAWNRQGLAKNIQYF.

The table lists this clone with a few counts. CDR3 bases: TGTGCCAGCAGCTTACTCCTCCTAGCGGCTTACAATGAGCAGTTCTTC. This sequence encodes CASSLLLLAAYNEQFF. The gene calls are TRBV9 and TRBJ2-1; 7 nucleotides line up with TRBD2. The CDR3 has 16 residues. V shed 4 bases and J 4 bases; nucleotides not matched to a gene: 11. Germline assignment: CDR1 SGDLS and CDR2 YYNGEE.

This clone was picked up a small number of times. V and J are TRBV7-2 and TRBJ2-1; 11 nucleotides align to TRBD2. The CDR3 consists of 15 residues. Germline V gene sequence: CDR1 SGHTA, CDR2 FQGNSA. The V and J ends lost 8 bases and 7 bases, in that order; junction bases with no gene match: 10. The CDR3 protein is CASGNSGRAGNEQFF. The CDR3, as DNA: TGTGCCAGCGGAAATAGCGGGAGGGCCGGGAATGAGCAGTTCTTC.

V is TRBV6-5 and J is TRBJ1-2; the D gene is possibly TRBD1 (6 bases). V lost 2 bases, J lost 8 bases, and 18 bases lay in between. Looked up from germline, CDR1 is MNHEY and CDR2 is SVGAGI. The CDR3 is 15 amino acids. The CDR3 is CASSYRRPGEGGYTF. The CDR3 bases are TGTGCCAGCAGTTACCGCCGACCAGGGGAGGGGGGCTACACCTTC.

The chain couples TRBV5-1 to TRBJ1-2; TRBD1 matches at 8 bases. The CDR3 consists of 14 residues. J was trimmed by 7 bases and V by 2 bases; bases with no gene match: 7. The V gene's germline CDR1 is SGHRS and CDR2 YFSETQ. The CDR3 spells CASSFGDRLSGYTF. The CDR3, as DNA: TGCGCCAGCAGCTTCGGGGACAGGCTCTCTGGCTACACCTTC.

This clone was recorded a few times. J is TRBJ2-3 and V is TRBV5-1; no clear D gene. Germline V gene sequence: CDR1 SGHRS, CDR2 YFSETQ. This CDR3 is 15 amino acids long. Trimming stripped 0 bases from V and 2 bases from J, with 10 bases between. The CDR3, as DNA: TGCGCCAGCAGCTTGGACCCGAGAACCACAGATACGCAGTATTTT. Amino acids: CASSLDPRTTDTQYF.

Sample share makes this clone large (0.1 to 1%). The chain uses TRBV7-9 and TRBJ2-7, with TRBD1 matching over 8 bases. V was pared by 2 bases and J by 6 bases, with 6 bases of the junction left unmatched. Germline V gene lookup returns CDR1 SEHNR and CDR2 FQNEAQ (reference sequence). The CDR3 spans 14 residues. CDR3 residues: CASSLFTGGLEQYF. CDR3 DNA sequence: TGTGCCAGCAGCTTATTTACAGGGGGGCTCGAGCAGTACTTC. Looking up the rest from reference TRBV7-9 and TRBJ2-7 gives the full variable domain: DTGVSQNPRHKITKRGQNVTFRCDPISEHNRLYWYRQTLGQGPEFLTYFQNEAQLEKSRLLSDRFSAERPKGSFSTLEIQRTEQGDSAMYLCASSLFTGGLEQYFGPGTRLTVT.

This chain joins TRBV7-2 and TRBJ2-7, with TRBD2 matching over 10 bases. This CDR3 has 15 residues. J was trimmed by 0 bases and V by 5 bases; bases with no gene match: 4. CDR1 is SGHTA and CDR2 is FQGNSA in the germline V gene. The CDR3 region is CASSPSGSPSYEQYF. CDR3 coding DNA: TGTGCCAGCAGCCCTAGCGGGAGCCCCTCCTACGAGCAGTACTTC.

The rearrangement uses TRBV6-4 and TRBJ2-3; no clear D. The CDR3 spans 15 residues. The V end was cut by 2 bases, the J end by 2 bases, with 11 bases between. Germline CDR1 reads MRHNA; CDR2 reads SNTAGT. CDR3 region: CASSDGGFPTDTQYF. For the CDR3, the DNA is TGTGCCAGCAGTGACGGTGGATTTCCCACAGATACGCAGTATTTT.

The chain links TRBV30 to TRBJ1-5; D is undetermined. V gave up 4 bases and J gave up 1 base, with 8 bases separating them. The CDR3 extends over 13 amino acids. Germline CDR1 and CDR2: GTSNPN and SVGIG (reference sequence). The CDR3 DNA reads as TGTGCCTGGACGGAACGAAGCAATCAGCCCCAGCATTTT. Translation gives CAWTERSNQPQHF.

The chain carries TRBV2 and TRBJ2-1; either TRBD1 or TRBD2 may supply D (6 bases each). V was cut by 8 bases and J by 7 bases, with 18 bases left in between. The germline CDR1 and CDR2 sequences are SNHLY and FYNNEI. This CDR3 has 14 residues. The CDR3 DNA reads TGTGCCAGCCTTAGGGGGGCAGGGTGGAATGAGCAGTTCTTC. Residues: CASLRGAGWNEQFF.

The chain has TRBV7-2 and TRBJ2-6; D gene unclear. V was clipped by 5 bases and J by 0 bases, with 8 bases between them. Germline V gene lookup returns CDR1 SGHTA and CDR2 FQGNSA. The CDR3 spans 15 residues. The CDR3 DNA is TGTGCCAGCAGCCTCCTACTCTCTGGGGCCAACGTCCTGACTTTC. Protein product: CASSLLLSGANVLTF. Drawing the rest from reference TRBV7-2 and TRBJ2-6, the complete variable domain is GAGVSQSPSNKVTEKGKDVELRCDPISGHTALYWYRQSLGQGLEFLIYFQGNSAPDKSGLPSDRFSAERTGGSVSTLTIQRTQQEDSAVYLCASSLLLSGANVLTFGAGSRLTVL.

This clone turned up a few times. DNA of the CDR3: TGTGCCAGCAGCTCCCGACACGGCGATACGCAGTATTTT. It is translated as CASSSRHGDTQYF. This chain uses TRBV11-3 with TRBJ2-3; D uncertain. This CDR3 has 13 amino acids. V shed 4 bases and J shed 6 bases, with 11 bases lying between them. CDR1 SGHNT and CDR2 YENEEA come from the germline V gene.

This chain links TRBV5-1 with TRBJ1-3; D is unresolved. V was shortened by 3 bases and J by 0 bases, with 1 base between the two germline ends. The germline CDR1 and CDR2 sequences are SGHRS and YFSETQ. The length of the CDR3 is 12 residues. In DNA form, the CDR3 reads TGCGCCAGCAGCTACTCTGGAAACACCATATATTTT. It is translated as CASSYSGNTIYF.

The chain couples TRBV29-1 to TRBJ2-5, with a tentative D call TRBD2 (5 bases). With 1 base removed from V and 5 bases from J, the gap between germline ends came to 11 bases. The CDR3 sequence is 13 residues long. Germline CDR1 is SQVTM and CDR2 is ANQGSEA. CDR3 DNA sequence: TGCAGCGTTGAAGGTTCGGGATTGGAGACCCAGTACTTC. Its protein product is CSVEGSGLETQYF.

The chain recombines TRBV6-5 with TRBJ2-5; 7 nucleotides align to TRBD2. Germline trimming cut 0 bases from V and 5 bases from J; bases unmatched to any gene: 6. CDR1 is MNHEY and CDR2 is SVGAGI in the germline V gene. This CDR3 region has 15 residues. CDR3 DNA sequence: TGTGCCAGCAGTTACTCTGCGGGAGAATGGGAGACCCAGTACTTC. It yields the protein CASSYSAGEWETQYF.

V gene TRBV29-1 combines with J gene TRBJ2-2; 7 bases align to TRBD1. The trim removed 5 bases at V and 2 bases at J, leaving 5 bases unmatched. Germline CDR1 SQVTM, CDR2 ANQGSEA. This CDR3 spans 14 amino acids. The CDR3 nucleotides are TGCAGCGTTCTCGACAGGGTCAACACCGGGGAGCTGTTTTTT. Translation: CSVLDRVNTGELFF.

This clone was seen only a few times. The rearrangement joins TRBV10-3 to TRBJ2-7, with D tentatively TRBD1 or TRBD2 (5 bases each). Germline CDR1 and CDR2: ENHRY and SYGVKD. The V end lost 6 bases, the J end lost 5 bases, and 8 bases lay between the germline ends. CDR3 length equals 11 residues. This CDR3 is CAIRMGDEQYF. The CDR3 DNA reads TGTGCCATCAGGATGGGGGACGAGCAGTACTTC.

This chain links TRBV4-2 with TRBJ2-3; a weak D match, TRBD2 (6 bases). The CDR3 contains 16 residues. V lost 4 bases to trimming and J lost 4 bases, with 18 bases between them. Germline CDR1 LGHNA, CDR2 YNFKEQ. CDR3 residues: CASSPTVRGLADTQYF. CDR3 bases: TGTGCCAGCAGCCCAACTGTTCGGGGGTTAGCAGATACGCAGTATTTT.

This clone has a handful of counts. This rearrangement joins TRBV10-3 to TRBJ2-3; TRBD1 matches 7 bases. The V segment lost 5 bases and the J segment 0 bases; nucleotides outside the gene matches: 5. CDR1 is ENHRY and CDR2 is SYGVKD in the germline V gene. The length of the CDR3 is 15 residues. Here the CDR3 DNA reads TGTGCCATCAGTCACGAGGGGGCCAGCACAGATACGCAGTATTTT. Translation: CAISHEGASTDTQYF.

This clone was detected a few times. The chain uses TRBV5-6 and TRBJ1-1; no definite D call. The length of the CDR3 is 15 residues. V shed 2 bases and J shed 1 base, with 12 bases lying between them. The V gene's germline CDR1 is SGHDT and CDR2 YYEEEE. CDR3 nucleotide sequence: TGTGCCAGCAGCTTCGGGAGAGGGAAGAACACTGAAGCTTTCTTT. Translation: CASSFGRGKNTEAFF.

This clone was seen more than once but under ten times. The CDR3 nucleotides are TGTGCCACGATTAGGGGGCTCTCCTACGAGCAGTACTTC. This sequence encodes CATIRGLSYEQYF. The chain employs TRBV6-6 and TRBJ2-7; 7 nucleotides align to TRBD1. V trimming: 10 bases; J trimming: 0 bases; junction bases outside the gene matches: 6. Per the germline V gene, CDR1 is MNHNY and CDR2 is SVGAGI (reference sequence). The CDR3 totals 13 residues.